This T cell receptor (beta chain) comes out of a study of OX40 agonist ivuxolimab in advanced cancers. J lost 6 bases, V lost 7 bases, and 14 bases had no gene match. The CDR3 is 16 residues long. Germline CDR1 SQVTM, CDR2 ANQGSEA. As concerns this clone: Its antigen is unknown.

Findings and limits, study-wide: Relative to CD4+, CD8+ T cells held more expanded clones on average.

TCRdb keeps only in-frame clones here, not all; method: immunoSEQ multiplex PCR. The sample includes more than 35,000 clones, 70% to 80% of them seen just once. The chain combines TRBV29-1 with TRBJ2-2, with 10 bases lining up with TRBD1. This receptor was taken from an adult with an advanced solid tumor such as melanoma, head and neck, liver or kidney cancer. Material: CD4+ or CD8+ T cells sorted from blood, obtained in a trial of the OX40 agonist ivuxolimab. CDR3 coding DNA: TGCAGCGCCCGGATACCGGGACAGGGGTGGGCCGGGGAGCTGTTTTTT. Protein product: CSARIPGQGWAGELFF.